This TCR beta chain was identified in a study of T cells expressing NK-cell markers. The CDR3 length is 16 residues. CDR1 and CDR2 from the germline V gene are SGDLS and YYNGEE. From its re-call of the 5' RACE reads, TCRdb lists each CDR3 protein once, without DNA. In total, the table holds 250,000 to 300,000 distinct CDR3 sequences. The receptor was isolated from a woman between 18 and 69 years old in good health. V is TRBV9 and J is TRBJ1-1; the TCRdb D gene call, TRBD1, has no DNA to confirm it. Material for sequencing was blood T cells: a sorted CD56 or NKG2C T cell subset, CD4+ or CD8+ T cells, or bulk PBMC T cells (not recorded which). This chain's CDR3 is CASSERDSIMNTEAFF.